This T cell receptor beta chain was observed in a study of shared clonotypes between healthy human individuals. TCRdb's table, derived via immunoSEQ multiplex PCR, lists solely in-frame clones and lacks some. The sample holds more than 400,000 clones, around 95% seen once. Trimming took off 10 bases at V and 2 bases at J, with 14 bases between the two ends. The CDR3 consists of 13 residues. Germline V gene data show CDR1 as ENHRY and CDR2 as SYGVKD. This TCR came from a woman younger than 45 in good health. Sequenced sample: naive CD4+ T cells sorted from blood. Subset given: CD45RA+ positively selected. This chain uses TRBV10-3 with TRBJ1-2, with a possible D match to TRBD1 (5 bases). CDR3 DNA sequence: TGTGCCAGCCGGGACTCAGAAAACTATGGCTACACCTTC. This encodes CASRDSENYGYTF.